These 27 T cell receptor beta chains were all obtained from the same sample, sequenced in a study of T cell responses to AZD1222 COVID-19 vaccine. Libraries were prepared by immunoSEQ multiplex PCR; TCRdb keeps only in-frame clonotypes and omits some of them. The sample holds more than 140,000 clones, roughly 88% seen once. The material was peripheral blood, obtained on day 0 of MenACWY control vaccination. These receptors all come from an adult in good health.

The chain has TRBV7-9 and TRBJ2-2; TRBD2 aligns across 10 bases. Trimming cost V 1 base and J 2 bases; bases outside gene matches: 4. The CDR3 spans 17 residues. CDR1 is SEHNR and CDR2 is FQNEAQ in the germline V gene (reference sequence). The CDR3 protein is CASSLGPSGGNTGELFF. DNA of the CDR3: TGTGCCAGCAGCTTAGGACCTAGCGGGGGTAACACCGGGGAGCTGTTTTTT.

This rearrangement joins TRBV19 to TRBJ1-1, with 7 bases that match TRBD1. The length of the CDR3 is 13 residues. CDR1 LNHDA and CDR2 SQIVND come from the germline V gene (reference sequence). V dropped 5 bases and J dropped 0; count of bases not matched to a gene: 0. The CDR3 nucleotides are TGTGCCAGTAGTGACAGGGTGAACACTGAAGCTTTCTTT. Protein sequence: CASSDRVNTEAFF.

The genes are TRBV7-9 and TRBJ2-1; TRBD2 is a possible D gene (6 bases). V was pared by 2 bases and J by 8 bases, with 10 bases between. The CDR3 consists of 13 residues. Germline V gives CDR1 SEHNR, CDR2 FQNEAQ (reference sequence). The CDR3 sequence is CASSLTSGDEQFF. DNA for the CDR3: TGTGCCAGCAGCTTAACGTCGGGGGATGAGCAGTTCTTC.

This chain connects TRBV7-2 to TRBJ1-1; TRBD1 matches 7 bases. The V gene's germline CDR1 is SGHTA and CDR2 FQGNSA. This CDR3 comprises 16 residues. With 1 base clipped from V and 1 base from J, the junction kept 6 bases outside the gene matches. The CDR3 loop reads CASSLGRGYGNTEAFF. CDR3 DNA: TGTGCCAGCAGCTTAGGCAGGGGGTATGGGAACACTGAAGCTTTCTTT.

In nucleotides, the CDR3 is TGCGCCAGCAGCGCACCTCACTTTAGCGGGAGTACTTCAGATACGCAGTATTTT. It is translated as CASSAPHFSGSTSDTQYF. This chain links TRBV5-1 with TRBJ2-3; 9 bases map to TRBD2. Trimming took 4 bases from V and 4 from J; bases not matched to a gene: 16. Germline values: CDR1 SGHRS, CDR2 YFSETQ. The CDR3 has 18 amino acids.

The V gene is TRBV6-4, the J gene TRBJ2-7; the match to TRBD2 covers 8 bases. The CDR3 is made up of 14 amino acids. V shed 4 bases, J shed 4 bases, and the junction held 6 bases outside the gene matches. Germline CDR1 is MRHNA and CDR2 is SNTAGT. The chain's CDR3 is CASSVQREWYEQYF. The CDR3 nucleotides read TGTGCCAGCAGTGTTCAGCGGGAGTGGTACGAGCAGTACTTC.

V and J are TRBV4-3 and TRBJ1-3, with D unresolved. Germline lookup yields CDR1 LGHNA and CDR2 YSLEER. The V and J ends lost 4 bases and 0 bases respectively, with 1 base between them. The CDR3 consists of 12 residues. As DNA, the CDR3 is TGCGCCAGCAGCCCCTCTGGAAACACCATATATTTT. Its translation: CASSPSGNTIYF.

V and J are TRBV6-4 and TRBJ2-7, with a tentative D call TRBD2 (6 bases). Trimming left V 4 bases short and J 2 bases short, with 9 bases between. The CDR3 consists of 13 residues. CDR1 and CDR2 (germline): MRHNA, SNTAGT. CDR3 sequence: CASSVRDTYEQYF. CDR3 nucleotide sequence: TGTGCCAGCAGTGTGCGGGATACCTACGAGCAGTACTTC.

Comments on this clone: The identical CDR3 is also encoded by other nucleotide sequences in the sample. The chain uses TRBV7-2 and TRBJ2-2; D gene uncertain. Per germline, CDR1 SGHTA and CDR2 FQGNSA. This CDR3 is built from 12 residues. V was clipped by 5 bases and J by 2 bases, with 3 bases between them. The CDR3 bases are TGTGCCAGCAGCCGAAACACCGGGGAGCTGTTTTTT. Its translation: CASSRNTGELFF. Full variable domain (remainder filled in from reference TRBV7-2 and TRBJ2-2): GAGVSQSPSNKVTEKGKDVELRCDPISGHTALYWYRQSLGQGLEFLIYFQGNSAPDKSGLPSDRFSAERTGGSVSTLTIQRTQQEDSAVYLCASSRNTGELFFGEGSRLTVL.

The V and J genes are TRBV5-1 and TRBJ2-4; 10 bases line up with TRBD1. V was pared by 4 bases and J by 8 bases, with 6 bases of the junction left unmatched. Germline V CDR1 and CDR2: SGHRS, YFSETQ. The CDR3 extends over 14 amino acids. The CDR3 protein is CASSARDRGDIQYF. The CDR3 DNA reads TGCGCCAGCAGCGCCCGGGACAGGGGAGACATTCAGTACTTC.

Comments on this clone: This same CDR3 is encoded by further DNA sequences in the sample. The rearrangement joins TRBV5-4 to TRBJ2-7; 10 positions match TRBD2. Per the germline V gene, CDR1 is SGHNT and CDR2 is YYREEE (reference sequence). This CDR3 region has 15 residues. V shed 4 bases, J shed 0 bases, and the junction held 4 bases outside the gene matches. In nucleotides, the CDR3 is TGTGCCAGCAGCCTAGCGGGGGCTAGCTCCTACGAGCAGTACTTC. Translation: CASSLAGASSYEQYF.

In this sample, this clone turned up a few times. The chain combines TRBV2 with TRBJ1-2; no definite D call. Trimming stripped 1 base from V and 8 bases from J, with 11 bases between. Germline V gene sequence: CDR1 SNHLY, CDR2 FYNNEI. The CDR3 covers 13 residues. The CDR3 region has the DNA TGTGCCAGCAGTGAAGGGCAGGACGGGGGCTACACCTTC. Translating gives CASSEGQDGGYTF.

The chain recombines TRBV4-3 with TRBJ2-7; tentative D call: TRBD2 (7 bases). Trimming shortened V by 0 bases and J by 2 bases, and 11 bases separated the two germline ends. Germline values: CDR1 LGHNA, CDR2 YSLEER. This CDR3 contains 15 residues. As DNA, the CDR3 is TGCGCCAGCAGCCAAGATGGGGGGGGCACCTACGAGCAGTACTTC. Its protein is CASSQDGGGTYEQYF.

This clone appeared a few times. The rearrangement uses TRBV5-5 and TRBJ2-1; a possible D gene is TRBD2 (7 bases). Looked up from germline, CDR1 is SGHKS and CDR2 is YYEKEE (reference sequence). V lost 0 bases and J lost 10, with 26 bases in between. CDR3 length: 18 amino acids. The CDR3 protein is CASSLETVWGGPKEEQFF. The CDR3 DNA reads TGTGCCAGCAGCTTGGAAACTGTGTGGGGGGGGCCGAAGGAAGAGCAGTTCTTC. Combining the CDR3 with reference TRBV5-5 and TRBJ2-1 gives the whole variable domain DAGVTQSPTHLIKTRGQQVTLRCSPISGHKSVSWYQQVLGQGPQFIFQYYEKEERGRGNFPDRFSARQFPNYSSELNVNALLLGDSALYLCASSLETVWGGPKEEQFFGPGTRLTVL.

The chain recombines TRBV4-1 with TRBJ1-4, with 9 bases matching TRBD1. The CDR3 extends over 16 amino acids. Looked up from germline, CDR1 is MGHRA and CDR2 is YSYEKL. With 4 bases clipped from V and 5 bases from J, the junction kept 8 bases outside the gene matches. CDR3 region: CASSPRGTGINEKLFF. CDR3 bases: TGCGCCAGCAGCCCCCGCGGGACAGGGATAAATGAAAAACTGTTTTTT.

This clone appeared many times. This chain links TRBV28 with TRBJ2-7, with 7 bases matching TRBD2. V shed 6 bases and J 2 bases; nucleotides not matched to a gene: 13. There are 16 residues in the CDR3. Germline V gene data show CDR1 as MDHEN and CDR2 as SYDVKM. CDR3 in DNA: TGTGCCAGCAGCTCCAAAATGGGTGGGAGGGCCTACGAGCAGTACTTC. This codes for CASSSKMGGRAYEQYF.

The chain joins TRBV7-2 to TRBJ2-7; 11 positions match TRBD1. Germline loops: CDR1 SGHTA, CDR2 FQGNSA. V gave up 7 bases and J gave up 3 bases; unmatched junction bases: 8. CDR3 length equals 15 residues. This CDR3 is CASIPGTGGFYEQYF. In nucleotides, the CDR3 is TGTGCCAGCATCCCCGGGACAGGGGGATTCTACGAGCAGTACTTC.

The chain carries TRBV7-9 and TRBJ1-1; weak D call: TRBD1 (6 bases). There are 14 residues in the CDR3. Germline assignment: CDR1 SEHNR and CDR2 FQNEAQ (reference sequence). V shed 1 base and J shed 4 bases, with 10 bases lying between them. The CDR3 region is CASSLDRVVTEAFF. The CDR3 coding sequence is TGTGCCAGCAGCTTAGACAGGGTCGTCACTGAAGCTTTCTTT.

This chain links TRBV29-1 with TRBJ2-5, with D unresolved. CDR3 length: 12 amino acids. Per the germline V gene, CDR1 is SQVTM and CDR2 is ANQGSEA. V lost 4 bases and J 2 bases, leaving 8 bases between the germline ends. DNA for the CDR3: TGCAGCGTTGCGCAAAAACAAGAGACCCAGTACTTC. Its translation is CSVAQKQETQYF. The full variable domain, rest sourced from reference TRBV29-1 and TRBJ2-5, is SAVISQKPSRDICQRGTSLTIQCQVDSQVTMMFWYRQQPGQSLTLIATANQGSEATYESGFVIDKFPISRPNLTFSTLTVSNMSPEDSSIYLCSVAQKQETQYFGPGTRLLVL.

The chain combines TRBV19 with TRBJ1-3; D is undetermined. CDR1 LNHDA and CDR2 SQIVND come from the germline V gene (reference sequence). Trimming left V 3 bases short and J 4 bases short, with 13 bases between. CDR3 length: 15 residues. The CDR3 DNA reads as TGTGCCAGTAGTATGCTGCATCGACTCGGAAACACCATATATTTT. This codes for CASSMLHRLGNTIYF.

For the CDR3, the DNA is TGTGCCAGCAGCCCAACAAGACAGCGGGGCACTGAAGCTTTCTTT. It codes for CASSPTRQRGTEAFF. This chain connects TRBV3-1 (or the pseudogene TRBV3-2) to TRBJ1-1, with D maybe TRBD1 (5 bases). Trimming removed 4 bases from V and 4 bases from J, with 16 bases in between. This CDR3 comprises 15 residues. Germline loops: CDR1 LGHDT, CDR2 YNNKEL (reference sequence).

This sequence joins TRBV5-1 and TRBJ1-6; 8 positions match TRBD1. CDR3 length: 17 amino acids. The V and J ends lost 2 bases and 8 bases, in that order; junction bases with no gene match: 12. The germline V gene has CDR1 SGHRS and CDR2 YFSETQ. The CDR3 bases are TGCGCCAGCAGCTTAGGACAGGGAAATAAGATGGATTCACCCCTCCACTTT. Translation: CASSLGQGNKMDSPLHF. The entire variable domain, with the rest obtained from reference TRBV5-1 and TRBJ1-6, is as follows: KAGVTQTPRYLIKTRGQQVTLSCSPISGHRSVSWYQQTPGQGLQFLFEYFSETQRNKGNFPGRFSGRQFSNSRSEMNVSTLELGDSALYLCASSLGQGNKMDSPLHFGNGTRLTVT.

This chain uses TRBV6-5 with TRBJ2-7; D is uncertain. The length of the CDR3 is 15 residues. The V end lost 10 bases, the J end lost 3 bases, and 22 bases lay between the germline ends. Germline assignment: CDR1 MNHEY and CDR2 SVGAGI. CDR3 sequence reads: CATNSIAQRLYEQYF. In DNA, the CDR3 is TGTGCCACCAACAGCATTGCACAGAGACTCTACGAGCAGTACTTC.

V is TRBV3-1 (or the pseudogene TRBV3-2) and J is TRBJ1-5; D might be TRBD1 (5 bases). The CDR3 spans 13 residues. V dropped 1 base and J dropped 7 bases, with 8 bases sitting between them. Germline CDR1 and CDR2: LGHDT and YNNKEL (reference sequence). CDR3 sequence (DNA): TGTGCCAGCAGCCAAGGCGGGGCGCAGCCCCAGCATTTT. Translation: CASSQGGAQPQHF.

The chain has TRBV7-2 and TRBJ1-2; D not certain. The CDR3 loop spans 13 amino acids. CDR1 and CDR2 (germline): SGHTA, FQGNSA. Trimming left V 2 bases short and J 7 bases short, with 11 bases between. CDR3 DNA: TGTGCCAGCAGCTTATTGTCCGATCGTGGCTACACCTTC. It translates to CASSLLSDRGYTF.

The V gene is TRBV9, the J gene TRBJ2-5, with D possibly TRBD2 on 6 matching bases. The length of the CDR3 is 15 residues. The ends were cut back, 7 bases at V and 4 bases at J, with 20 bases in the middle. Per germline, CDR1 SGDLS and CDR2 YYNGEE. The CDR3 loop is CASSSMGGVGETQYF. CDR3 DNA: TGTGCCAGCTCATCTATGGGGGGAGTAGGAGAGACCCAGTACTTC. The full variable domain, its missing parts supplied by reference TRBV9 and TRBJ2-5, is DSGVTQTPKHLITATGQRVTLRCSPRSGDLSVYWYQQSLDQGLQFLIQYYNGEERAKGNILERFSAQQFPDLHSELNLSSLELGDSALYFCASSSMGGVGETQYFGPGTRLLVL.

The chain links TRBV10-3 to TRBJ1-1, with D maybe TRBD1 (5 bases). V gave up 11 bases and J gave up 7 bases, with 17 bases separating them. This CDR3 is 12 amino acids long. Germline-derived CDR1 and CDR2 are ENHRY and SYGVKD. In DNA form, the CDR3 reads TGTGCCCTAAGCGGGGGGAAAGGTGAAGCTTTCTTT. Translated, it gives CALSGGKGEAFF.